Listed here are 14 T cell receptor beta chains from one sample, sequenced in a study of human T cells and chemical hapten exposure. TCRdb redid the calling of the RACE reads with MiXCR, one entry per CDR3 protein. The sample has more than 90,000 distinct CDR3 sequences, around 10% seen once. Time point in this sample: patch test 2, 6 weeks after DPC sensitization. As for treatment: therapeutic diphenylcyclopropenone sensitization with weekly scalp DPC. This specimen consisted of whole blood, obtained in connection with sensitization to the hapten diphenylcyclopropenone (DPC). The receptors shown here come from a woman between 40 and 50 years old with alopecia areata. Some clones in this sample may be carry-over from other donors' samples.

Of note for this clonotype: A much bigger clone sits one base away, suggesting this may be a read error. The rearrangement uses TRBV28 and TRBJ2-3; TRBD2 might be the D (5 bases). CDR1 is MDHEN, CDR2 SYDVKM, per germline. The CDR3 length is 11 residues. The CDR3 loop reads CVSTSGDTQYF. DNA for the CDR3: TGTGTCAGCACGTCGGGGGATACGCAGTATTTT.

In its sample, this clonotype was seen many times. CDR3 sequence reads: CASSLTGGNQPQHF. As DNA, the CDR3 is TGTGCCAGCAGCTTGACAGGGGGCAATCAGCCCCAGCATTTT. This rearrangement joins TRBV7-2 to TRBJ1-5, with 8 bases lining up with TRBD1. Trimming removed 3 bases from V and 2 bases from J; junction bases left unmatched: 0. In germline, CDR1 is SGHTA, CDR2 FQGNSA. The CDR3 length is 14 residues.

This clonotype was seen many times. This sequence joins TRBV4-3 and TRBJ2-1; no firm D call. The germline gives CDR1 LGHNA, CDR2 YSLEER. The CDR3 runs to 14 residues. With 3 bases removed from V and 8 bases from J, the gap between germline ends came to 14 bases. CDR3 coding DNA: TGCGCCAGCAGCCATGGGCTGGGCCGGGATGAGCAGTTCTTC. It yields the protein CASSHGLGRDEQFF.

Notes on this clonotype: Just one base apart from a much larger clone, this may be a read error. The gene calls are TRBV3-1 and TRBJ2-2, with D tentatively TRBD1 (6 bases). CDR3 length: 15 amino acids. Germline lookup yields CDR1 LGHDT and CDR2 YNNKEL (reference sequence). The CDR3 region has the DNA TGTGCCAGCAGCTACAGGGACCAGGCCACCCGGGAGCTGTTTTTT. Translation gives CASSYRDQATRELFF.

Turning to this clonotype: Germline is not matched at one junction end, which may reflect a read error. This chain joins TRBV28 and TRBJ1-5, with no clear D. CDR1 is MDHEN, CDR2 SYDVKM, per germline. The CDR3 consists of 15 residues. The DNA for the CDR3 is TGTGTCAGCAGCCCCGGTGGAGATAGCAATCAGCCCCAGCATTTT. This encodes CVSSPGGDSNQPQHF.

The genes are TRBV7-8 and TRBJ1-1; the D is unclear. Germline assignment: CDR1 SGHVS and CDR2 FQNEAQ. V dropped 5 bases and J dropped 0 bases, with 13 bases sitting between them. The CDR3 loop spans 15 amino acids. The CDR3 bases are TGTGCCAGCAGCCGGGCGGAGACGGTGAACACTGAAGCTTTCTTT. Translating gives CASSRAETVNTEAFF.

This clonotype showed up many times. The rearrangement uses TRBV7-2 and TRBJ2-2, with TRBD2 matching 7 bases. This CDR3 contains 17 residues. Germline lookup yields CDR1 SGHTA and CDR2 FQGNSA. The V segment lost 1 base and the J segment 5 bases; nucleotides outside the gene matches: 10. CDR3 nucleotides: TGTGCCAGCAGCTTAGTCCATGGGGGAGGGAAGACCGGGGAGCTGTTTTTT. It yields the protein CASSLVHGGGKTGELFF.

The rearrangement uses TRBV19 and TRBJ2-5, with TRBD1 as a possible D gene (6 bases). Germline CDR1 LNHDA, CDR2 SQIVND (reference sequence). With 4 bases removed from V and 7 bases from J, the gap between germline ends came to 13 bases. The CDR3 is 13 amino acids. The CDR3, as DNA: TGTGCCAGTAGTAGGGACACCGTTCTGACCCAGTACTTC. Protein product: CASSRDTVLTQYF.

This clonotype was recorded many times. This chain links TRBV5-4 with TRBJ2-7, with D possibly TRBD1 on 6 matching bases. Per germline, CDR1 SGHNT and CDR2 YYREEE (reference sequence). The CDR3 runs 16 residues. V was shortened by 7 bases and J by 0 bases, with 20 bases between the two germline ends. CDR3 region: CASQGRTGPSSYEQYF. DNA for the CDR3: TGTGCCAGCCAAGGGCGAACAGGGCCCAGCTCCTACGAGCAGTACTTC.

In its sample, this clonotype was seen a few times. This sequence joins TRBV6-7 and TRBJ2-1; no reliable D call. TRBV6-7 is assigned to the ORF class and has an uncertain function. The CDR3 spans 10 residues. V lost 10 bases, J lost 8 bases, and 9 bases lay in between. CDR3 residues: CATPPHEQFF. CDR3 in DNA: TGTGCCACGCCACCCCATGAGCAGTTCTTC.

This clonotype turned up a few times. CDR3 DNA sequence: TGTGCCAGCAGCCTCGAACGGACTAGGGGGATTGCGGAGACCCAGTACTTC. Its protein is CASSLERTRGIAETQYF. The chain is built from TRBV3-1 and TRBJ2-5, with D perhaps matching TRBD2 (7 bases). The germline V and J ends were trimmed by 4 bases and 5 bases, with 23 bases remaining between them. The germline CDR1 and CDR2 sequences are LGHDT and YNNKEL (reference sequence). This CDR3 has 17 amino acids.

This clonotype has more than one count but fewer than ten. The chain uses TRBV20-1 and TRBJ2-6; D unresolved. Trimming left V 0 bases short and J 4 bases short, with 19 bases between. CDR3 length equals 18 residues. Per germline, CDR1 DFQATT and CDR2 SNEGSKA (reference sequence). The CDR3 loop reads CSARDGSLKGTGANVLTF. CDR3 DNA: TGCAGTGCTAGAGATGGTAGCTTAAAGGGTACCGGGGCCAACGTCCTGACTTTC.

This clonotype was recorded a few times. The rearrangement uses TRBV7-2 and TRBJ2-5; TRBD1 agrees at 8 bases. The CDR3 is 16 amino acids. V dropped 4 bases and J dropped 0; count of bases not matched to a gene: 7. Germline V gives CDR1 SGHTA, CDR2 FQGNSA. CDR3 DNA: TGTGCCAGCAGCTCTCTCCGGGACAGGTACCAAGAGACCCAGTACTTC. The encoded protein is CASSSLRDRYQETQYF.

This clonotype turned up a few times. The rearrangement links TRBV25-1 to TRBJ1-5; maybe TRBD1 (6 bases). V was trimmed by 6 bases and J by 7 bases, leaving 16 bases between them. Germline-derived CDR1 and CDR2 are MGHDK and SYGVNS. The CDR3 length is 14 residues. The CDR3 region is CASSSGAERQPQHF. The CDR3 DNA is TGTGCCAGCAGCTCAGGGGCCGAGCGGCAGCCCCAGCATTTT. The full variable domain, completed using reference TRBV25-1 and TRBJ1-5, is EADIYQTPRYLVIGTGKKITLECSQTMGHDKMYWYQQDPGMELHLIHYSYGVNSTEKGDLSSESTVSRIRTEHFPLTLESARPSHTSQYLCASSSGAERQPQHFGDGTRLSIL.